This TCR beta chain derives from a study of cytomegalovirus exposure and HLA in healthy donors. For the study at large: The study's early data release held tens of millions of unique TCRs from HLA-typed donors.

Use of 60 Vbeta and 13 Jbeta primers characterized the PCR. Libraries were prepared by immunoSEQ multiplex PCR; TCRdb keeps only in-frame clonotypes and omits some of them. The sample lists around 70,000 clones, approximately 80% occurring once. Of note for this clone: What it recognizes is unknown.

Germline CDR1 and CDR2: LNHDA and SQIVND (reference sequence). The V gene end was trimmed by 3 bases and the J gene end by 7 bases; junction bases not matched to a gene: 5. This CDR3 contains 15 residues. The study, taken as a whole, reports: In a later analysis, TCR beta V- and J-gene trimming showed a link to a missense DCLRE1C variant. Links to common viral pathogens appeared, in a later analysis, for several of the most significant clusters. Analysis performed later showed TCR beta chains linked to HLA being more clonally expanded than equally common others.

This chain connects TRBV19 to TRBJ1-6, with TRBD1 identical over 8 bases. The receptor comes from a human donor in good health. Input material: PBMCs. The CDR3 loop reads CASSIQGAPNSPLHF. CDR3 nucleotides: TGTGCCAGTAGTATCCAGGGGGCGCCGAATTCACCCCTCCACTTT.